One T cell receptor (beta chain) is described in this entry. The source of the sample is a study of CD8 T cells in Susac syndrome. The CDR3 is 13 amino acids. Deletions cut 4 bases from V and 7 bases from J, with 13 bases between. CDR1 is SGHTA, CDR2 FQGNSA, per germline. CD8+ and CD4+ T cells circulating in blood were sequenced for TCR beta. Negative isolation yielded CD4+ and CD8+ T cells, and FACS enriched TEMRA cells. An input of 0.5 to 1 ug of RNA was subjected to reverse transcription using random hexamers. TCRdb called the immunoSEQ multiplex PCR reads again in MiXCR, with one record for every CDR3 protein. Of fewer than 200,000 distinct CDR3 sequences listed, 93% were seen once; the top ten hold around 0.1%.

J is TRBJ2-5 and V is TRBV7-2; no definite D call. Sequencing was performed on CD4+ T cells from PBMCs. The TCR comes from a human donor in good health. CDR3 nucleotides: TGTGCCAGCAGCTCAACGTCCCCAGGGACCCAGTACTTC. It specifies CASSSTSPGTQYF.